The entry below describes one TCR beta chain. The sample is drawn from a study of blood T cell repertoires in COVID-19. This CDR3 region has 16 residues. Germline V gene sequence: CDR1 LNHNV, CDR2 YYDKDF (reference sequence). V was trimmed by 0 bases and J by 0 bases, leaving 9 bases between them. Generated by immunoSEQ multiplex PCR, the TCRdb table keeps only in-frame clones and is missing some. Altogether some 110,000 clones are present, roughly 83% being singletons, with the ten largest covering 2% to 2.5%. The sequenced material came from peripheral blood. This TCR came from a young man with acute or convalescent COVID-19. This chain connects TRBV15 to TRBJ2-1; D not resolved. CDR3 coding DNA: TGTGCCACCAGCAGAGATAAGGCGGTCTCCTACAATGAGCAGTTCTTC. It yields the protein CATSRDKAVSYNEQFF.